These 21 T cell receptor beta chains were all obtained from the same sample, sequenced in a study of T cells after posttransplantation cyclophosphamide. Method: immunoSEQ multiplex PCR; TCRdb's copy keeps in-frame clones and lacks some. The repertoire holds about 3,600 clones, with 65% to 75% as singletons. The sequenced sample consisted of memory CD8+ T cells sorted from blood. The source is a man over 45.

The chain's CDR3 is CASSFDRSSYNEQFF. DNA of the CDR3: TGTGCCAGCAGCTTCGACAGGAGCTCCTACAATGAGCAGTTCTTC. This sequence joins TRBV7-3 and TRBJ2-1; perhaps TRBD1 as D (6 bases). Trimming stripped 3 bases from V and 0 bases from J, with 9 bases between. CDR3 length: 15 amino acids. Germline V gene data show CDR1 as SGHTA and CDR2 as FQGTGA. Filled out from reference TRBV7-3 and TRBJ2-1, the complete variable domain reads GAGVSQTPSNKVTEKGKYVELRCDPISGHTALYWYRQSLGQGPEFLIYFQGTGAADDSGLPNDRFFAVRPEGSVSTLKIQRTERGDSAVYLCASSFDRSSYNEQFFGPGTRLTVL.

V and J are TRBV5-1 and TRBJ2-1, with 8 bases aligning to TRBD2. With V trimmed by 0 bases and J by 9 bases, 14 bases remained unmatched. This CDR3 contains 17 residues. Germline CDR1 and CDR2: SGHRS and YFSETQ. The CDR3, as DNA: TGCGCCAGCAGCTTGGGGGGGATCGCGGGAGGTTTCGTTGAGCAGTTCTTC. Translated: CASSLGGIAGGFVEQFF.

The sample holds a few counts of this clone. V gene TRBV9 combines with J gene TRBJ2-1; 8 positions agree with TRBD2. Germline V lookup: CDR1 SGDLS, CDR2 YYNGEE. V gave up 1 base and J gave up 6 bases; unmatched junction bases: 6. This CDR3 comprises 15 residues. CDR3 bases: TGTGCCAGCAGCGTAAGCGGGGGATCGTCCAATGAGCAGTTCTTC. The encoded protein is CASSVSGGSSNEQFF.

The rearrangement joins TRBV6-5 to TRBJ2-7, with 7 bases identical to TRBD2. The CDR3 runs 15 residues. With V trimmed by 2 bases and J by 5 bases, 9 bases remained unmatched. CDR1 and CDR2 (germline): MNHEY, SVGAGI. The CDR3 loop reads CASSYGLVRSNEQYF. The CDR3, as DNA: TGTGCCAGCAGTTACGGACTAGTTCGGTCTAACGAGCAGTACTTC.

This chain links TRBV5-6 with TRBJ2-7; D might be TRBD1 (6 bases). CDR3 length: 13 amino acids. CDR1 is SGHDT, CDR2 YYEEEE, per germline. Trimming shortened V by 3 bases and J by 4 bases, and 11 bases separated the two germline ends. The CDR3 DNA sequence: TGTGCCAGCAGCTGGCAGGGGCTATACGAGCAGTACTTC. Amino acids: CASSWQGLYEQYF.

This CDR3 is CASSQGVQTHYEQYF. Written as DNA, the CDR3 is TGTGCCAGCAGCCAAGGTGTCCAGACCCACTACGAGCAGTACTTC. J is TRBJ2-5 and V is TRBV16; no clear D. TRBJ2-7 explains the end of the DNA better; the J call may be wrong. This CDR3 comprises 15 residues. Germline CDR1 reads KGHSY; CDR2 reads FQNENV.

V gene TRBV7-9 combines with J gene TRBJ2-5; possible D gene TRBD1, 5 bases. Germline V lookup: CDR1 SEHNR, CDR2 FQNEAQ (reference sequence). The CDR3 spans 15 residues. Trimming removed 3 bases from V and 1 base from J, with 12 bases in between. CDR3 in amino acids: CASSFWTNSQETQYF. The CDR3, as DNA: TGTGCCAGCAGCTTCTGGACAAATTCCCAAGAGACCCAGTACTTC.

This rearrangement joins TRBV9 to TRBJ2-1; D may be TRBD1 (5 bases). The CDR3 contains 14 residues. The V end was cut by 0 bases, the J end by 10 bases, with 14 bases between. The germline V gene encodes CDR1 SGDLS and CDR2 YYNGEE. The CDR3: CASSVEGAVEEQFF. The CDR3 region has the DNA TGTGCCAGCAGCGTAGAAGGGGCAGTTGAGGAGCAGTTCTTC.

J is TRBJ2-2 and V is TRBV30, with D possibly TRBD2 on 6 matching bases. CDR3 size: 15 residues. The germline gives CDR1 GTSNPN, CDR2 SVGIG (reference sequence). The V end was cut by 4 bases, the J end by 0 bases, with 12 bases between. This CDR3 reads CAWISGFSNTGELFF. The CDR3 DNA is TGTGCCTGGATTAGCGGATTTTCGAACACCGGGGAGCTGTTTTTT. The full variable domain, its missing parts supplied by reference TRBV30 and TRBJ2-2, is SQTIHQWPATLVQPVGSPLSLECTVEGTSNPNLYWYRQAAGRGLQLLFYSVGIGQISSEVPQNLSASRPQDRQFILSSKKLLLSDSGFYLCAWISGFSNTGELFFGEGSRLTVL.

The chain carries TRBV10-3 and TRBJ1-2; the match to TRBD1 covers 7 bases. Per germline, CDR1 ENHRY and CDR2 SYGVKD. V lost 6 bases and J lost 6; bases outside the gene matches: 10. This CDR3 comprises 14 residues. For the CDR3, the DNA is TGTGCCATCAGACCCGACAGGGAGCCTGATGGCTACACCTTC. This codes for CAIRPDREPDGYTF.

The chain employs TRBV28 and TRBJ2-3; 10 positions agree with TRBD2. V gave up 11 bases and J gave up 4 bases; unmatched junction bases: 9. Germline V gives CDR1 MDHEN, CDR2 SYDVKM. The CDR3 consists of 14 residues. The CDR3 DNA sequence: TGTGCCGGCGCTAGCGGGAGCTCCCCAGATACGCAGTATTTT. This translates into CAGASGSSPDTQYF.

The J gene is TRBJ2-1, the V gene TRBV6-5, with TRBD2 matching 7 bases. The V segment lost 3 bases and the J segment 2 bases; nucleotides outside the gene matches: 4. Germline V CDR1 and CDR2: MNHEY, SVGAGI. This CDR3 is 15 amino acids long. This CDR3 reads CASSYSGHPYNEQFF. The CDR3 bases are TGTGCCAGCAGTTATAGCGGGCACCCCTACAATGAGCAGTTCTTC.

As concerns this clone: A junction end diverges from the germline sequence, so it may reflect a read error. V and J are TRBV6-1 and TRBJ2-7; D may be TRBD1 (5 bases). The germline V gene has CDR1 MNHNS and CDR2 SASEGT. The CDR3 has 16 residues. The CDR3 reads CASSEELTAYTYEQYF. Here the CDR3 DNA reads TGTGCCAGCAGCGAAGAGTTGACAGCCTATACCTACGAGCAGTACTTC.

With respect to this clone: A read error may produce the germline difference seen at one junction end. The chain recombines TRBV5-1 with TRBJ2-7; the match to TRBD2 covers 10 bases. This CDR3 has 15 amino acids. CDR1 is SGHRS and CDR2 is YFSETQ in the germline V gene. CDR3: CASGLELAGIYEQYF. CDR3 in DNA: TGCGCCAGCGGCTTGGAACTAGCGGGGATATACGAGCAGTACTTC. The whole variable domain, remainder taken from reference TRBV5-1 and TRBJ2-7, is KAGVTQTPRYLIKTRGQQVTLSCSPISGHRSVSWYQQTPGQGLQFLFEYFSETQRNKGNFPGRFSGRQFSNSRSEMNVSTLELGDSALYLCASGLELAGIYEQYFGPGTRLTVT.

This clone was recorded only once. V usage is TRBV5-1 and J usage is TRBJ2-2, with D maybe TRBD2 (6 bases). V dropped 5 bases and J dropped 6 bases, with 11 bases sitting between them. Germline V gene lookup returns CDR1 SGHRS and CDR2 YFSETQ. CDR3 length equals 13 residues. The CDR3 DNA reads as TGCGCCAGCAGTTTTTGGGGGGCCGGGGAGCTGTTTTTT. Its protein product is CASSFWGAGELFF.

The chain links TRBV27 to TRBJ1-1; D possibly corresponds to TRBD1 (5 bases). The CDR3 has 15 residues. CDR1 MNHEY and CDR2 SMNVEV come from the germline V gene (reference sequence). The V end was cut by 6 bases, the J end by 1 base, with 15 bases between. The CDR3, as DNA: TGTGCCAGCAGACGGGGGTACGTGGAGAACACTGAAGCTTTCTTT. Residues: CASRRGYVENTEAFF.

V is TRBV28 and J is TRBJ2-5; the match to TRBD2 covers 7 bases. The DNA end is more similar to TRBJ2-7, so the J call may be wrong. Germline V gene lookup returns CDR1 MDHEN and CDR2 SYDVKM. The CDR3 contains 14 residues. The CDR3 coding sequence is TGTGCCAGCAGTTTAGCGGGGGTCCCCTACGAGCAGTACTTC. This codes for CASSLAGVPYEQYF.

This clone was detected once. The chain carries TRBV7-3 and TRBJ2-7, with D possibly being TRBD1 (6 bases). CDR1 and CDR2 from the germline V gene are SGHTA and FQGTGA. The CDR3 sequence is 16 residues long. Trimming pared 0 bases from V and 3 bases from J, leaving 15 bases between. CDR3 in amino acids: CASSLTIHRAGYEQYF. The CDR3 DNA reads as TGTGCCAGCAGCTTAACGATCCACAGGGCAGGCTACGAGCAGTACTTC.

This chain connects TRBV7-8 to TRBJ2-5, with TRBD2 as a possible D gene (6 bases). The germline V gene encodes CDR1 SGHVS and CDR2 FQNEAQ. Trimming left V 3 bases short and J 2 bases short, with 16 bases between. CDR3 length: 16 amino acids. The CDR3 nucleotides are TGTGCCAGCAGCTTCTACCGGGGGATGAGACAAGAGACCCAGTACTTC. It yields the protein CASSFYRGMRQETQYF.

CDR3 in amino acids: CASGSSPDTQYF. For the CDR3, the DNA is TGTGCCAGCGGGAGTTCCCCAGATACGCAGTATTTT. The chain is built from TRBV7-9 and TRBJ2-3, with TRBD2 as a possible D gene (5 bases). The length of the CDR3 is 12 residues. Germline V gives CDR1 SEHNR, CDR2 FQNEAQ (reference sequence). Trimming stripped 8 bases from V and 4 bases from J, with 10 bases between. The full variable domain, in which reference TRBV7-9 and TRBJ2-3 provide the parts outside the CDR3, is DTGVSQNPRHKITKRGQNVTFRCDPISEHNRLYWYRQTLGQGPEFLTYFQNEAQLEKSRLLSDRFSAERPKGSFSTLEIQRTEQGDSAMYLCASGSSPDTQYFGPGTRLTVL.

This sequence joins TRBV7-3 and TRBJ2-5; 7 bases line up with TRBD1. The J call may be faulty, since TRBJ2-7 better matches the DNA end. From germline, CDR1 is SGHTA and CDR2 FQGTGA. This CDR3 has 13 residues. The chain's CDR3 is CASRGDSSYEQYF. CDR3 nucleotides: TGTGCCAGCAGGGGGGACAGTTCCTACGAGCAGTACTTC.